The clone carrying this T cell receptor (beta chain) appeared once. Its specificity is unknown. The study ran its PCR with 60 Vbeta and 13 Jbeta primers. Authors' methods: Later reanalysis found roughly 80 million unique TCR beta chains, roughly 10 million of them shared. The repertoire was sequenced with immunoSEQ multiplex PCR; TCRdb's copy has only in-frame clones and lacks some. The D gene and trimming were derived from the DNA, and the V and J assignments and clone size from that table. The sample lists about 300,000 clones; roughly 90% were seen once. Looked up from germline, CDR1 is SGHNT and CDR2 is YENEEA. Germline trimming cut 0 bases from V and 7 bases from J; bases unmatched to any gene: 4. The CDR3 loop spans 17 amino acids. This record belongs to a study of cytomegalovirus exposure and HLA in healthy donors. Study outcomes and limitations: About 87% or about 30% of the time was how often most TCR beta V segments were productive, according to an earlier analysis. Likely technical artifact: a cluster of highly shared sequence variants.

The source material was PBMCs. The origin of this receptor is a middle-aged man in good health and CMV-seropositive. The chain is built from TRBV11-3 and TRBJ2-1; TRBD2 matches 15 bases. As DNA, the CDR3 is TGTGCCAGCAGCTTAGATGGGGGACTAGCGGGAGGTAATGAGCAGTTCTTC. This codes for CASSLDGGLAGGNEQFF.